This TCR beta chain was sequenced in a study of molecular identifiers for immune sequencing clone quantification. Study outcomes and limitations: Whereas naive cells kept under 1% of molecules in clones above 20 RNA copies, such clones held over 97% in effectors.

This clonotype was seen at least ten times. Its specificity is not known. Germline assignment: CDR1 SGHDT and CDR2 YYEEEE. CDR3 size: 13 residues. The V end lost 3 bases, the J end lost 5 bases, and 11 bases lay between the germline ends. One entry per CDR3 protein results from TCRdb running MiXCR on the PCR reads. The data contain about 40,000 distinct CDR3 sequences, 18% of them singletons. The chain couples TRBV5-6 to TRBJ1-1; tentatively, D is TRBD1 (5 bases). Sample: naive CD8+ T cells from blood, with Jurkat cell RNA spiked in. Subset specified: FACS-sorted CD8+CD4-CCR7+CD45RA+ naive T cells. This receptor was taken from a human donor in good health. Some libraries in this study had Jurkat cell RNA spiked in. The CDR3 DNA reads TGTGCCAGCAGCTGGGGCCAGGGTACTGAAGCTTTCTTT. It yields the protein CASSWGQGTEAFF.